The clone carrying this T cell receptor (beta chain) has at least ten counts. As for time point: sample taken at primary tumor resection. The sequenced material consisted of unsorted whole RNA from tumor, nontumor lung or frozen PBMC. TCRdb re-called the 5' RACE reads with MiXCR, one entry per CDR3 protein. Of roughly 12,000 distinct CDR3 sequences listed, roughly an eighth are singletons. The data originate from a study of spatial heterogeneity in lung cancer. Germline V gives CDR1 SEHNR, CDR2 FQNEAQ (reference sequence). With V trimmed by 3 bases and J by 5 bases, 5 bases remained unmatched. This CDR3 contains 14 residues.

The V gene is TRBV7-9, the J gene TRBJ2-3; 7 bases fit TRBD1. This TCR came from a female donor with early-stage non-small cell lung cancer. This sample comprised PBMCs, obtained at surgery. The CDR3 nucleotides read TGTGCCAGCAGCTTCGACAGGGCCAGAGATACGCAGTATTTT. Encoded protein: CASSFDRARDTQYF.